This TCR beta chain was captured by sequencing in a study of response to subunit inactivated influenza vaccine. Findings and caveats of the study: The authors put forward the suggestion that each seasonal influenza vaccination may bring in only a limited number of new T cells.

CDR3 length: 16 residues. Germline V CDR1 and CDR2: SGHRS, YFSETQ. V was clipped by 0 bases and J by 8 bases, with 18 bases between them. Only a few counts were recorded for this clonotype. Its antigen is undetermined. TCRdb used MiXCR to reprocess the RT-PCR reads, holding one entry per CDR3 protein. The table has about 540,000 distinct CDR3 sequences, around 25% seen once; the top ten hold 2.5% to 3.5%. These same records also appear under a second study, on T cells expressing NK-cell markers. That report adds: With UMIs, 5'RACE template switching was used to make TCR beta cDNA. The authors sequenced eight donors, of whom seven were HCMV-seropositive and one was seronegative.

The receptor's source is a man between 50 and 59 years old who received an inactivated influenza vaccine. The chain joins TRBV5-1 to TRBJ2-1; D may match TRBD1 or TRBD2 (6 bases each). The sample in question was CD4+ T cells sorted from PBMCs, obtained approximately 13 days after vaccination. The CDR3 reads CASSLAGGVSSHEQFF. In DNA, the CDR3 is TGCGCCAGCAGCTTGGCCGGGGGCGTCTCGTCTCATGAGCAGTTCTTC.